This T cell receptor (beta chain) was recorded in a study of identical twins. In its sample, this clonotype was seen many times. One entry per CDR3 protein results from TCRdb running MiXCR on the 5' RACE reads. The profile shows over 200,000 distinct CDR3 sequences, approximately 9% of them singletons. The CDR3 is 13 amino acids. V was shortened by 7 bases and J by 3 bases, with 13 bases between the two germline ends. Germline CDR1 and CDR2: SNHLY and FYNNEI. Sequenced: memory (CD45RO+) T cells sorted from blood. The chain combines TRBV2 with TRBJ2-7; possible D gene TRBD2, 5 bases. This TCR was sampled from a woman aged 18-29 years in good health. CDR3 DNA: TGTGCCAGCATGCCTGCGGGCTTCTACGAGCAGTACTTC. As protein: CASMPAGFYEQYF.